One and the same sample provided the 2 T cell receptor beta chains below, sequenced in a study of memory CD4+ T cells and cytomegalovirus serostatus. The data were produced by immunoSEQ multiplex PCR, yet TCRdb's version contains in-frame clones alone and is incomplete. The sample gives about 53,000 clones, roughly 77% of which show up once; roughly 1% is in the top ten. Single viable CD3+CD4+CD8-CD45RO+ cells were sorted as the memory CD4+ T cells. Material: memory CD4+ T cells from blood. Receptor source: an adult in good health and CMV-seronegative.

This chain joins TRBV2 and TRBJ2-3, with TRBD2 matching 11 bases. Per germline, CDR1 SNHLY and CDR2 FYNNEI. V shed 6 bases, J shed 9 bases, and the junction held 26 bases outside the gene matches. The CDR3 covers 20 residues. The CDR3: CASSLVGGRGSGRAVGTQYF. The DNA for the CDR3 is TGTGCCAGCAGCCTTGTTGGGGGAAGAGGTAGCGGGAGGGCCGTAGGCACGCAGTATTTT. Using reference TRBV2 and TRBJ2-3 for the parts outside the CDR3, the full variable domain is EPEVTQTPSHQVTQMGQEVILRCVPISNHLYFYWYRQILGQKVEFLVSFYNNEISEKSEIFDDQFSVERPDGSNFTLKIRSTKLEDSAMYFCASSLVGGRGSGRAVGTQYFGPGTRLTVL.

V and J are TRBV30 and TRBJ2-1, with 13 bases that match TRBD2. CDR1 is GTSNPN, CDR2 SVGIG, per germline (reference sequence). Trimming removed 2 bases from V and 2 bases from J; junction bases left unmatched: 9. This CDR3 contains 18 residues. CDR3 region: CAWSPRTSGSGTYNEQFF. The CDR3 region has the DNA TGTGCCTGGAGTCCTCGGACTAGCGGGAGCGGGACCTACAATGAGCAGTTCTTC.